The 23 T cell receptor beta chains below come from one sample, sequenced in a study of OX40 agonist ivuxolimab in advanced cancers. Sequencing used immunoSEQ multiplex PCR; TCRdb keeps in-frame clones, though not all of them. The data hold 80,000 or so clones, with 85% to 95% observed a single time. The sequencing here drew on CD4+ or CD8+ T cells sorted from blood, taken in a trial of the OX40 agonist ivuxolimab. Receptor source: an adult with an advanced solid tumor such as melanoma, head and neck, liver or kidney cancer.

The gene calls are TRBV5-4 and TRBJ2-7, with a possible D match to TRBD1 (5 bases). V lost 0 bases to trimming and J lost 0 bases, with 10 bases between them. Looked up from germline, CDR1 is SGHNT and CDR2 is YYREEE (reference sequence). The length of the CDR3 is 15 residues. CDR3: CASSLEQVISYEQYF. The CDR3 nucleotides are TGTGCCAGCAGCTTGGAACAGGTGATCTCCTACGAGCAGTACTTC.

This chain joins TRBV28 and TRBJ1-2; the D gene is possibly TRBD1 (6 bases). The CDR3 is 14 residues long. The ends were cut back, 1 base at V and 5 bases at J, with 11 bases in the middle. CDR1 MDHEN and CDR2 SYDVKM come from the germline V gene. As DNA, the CDR3 is TGTGCCAGCAGTTTATTGACAGGAGATTATGGCTACACCTTC. Encoded protein: CASSLLTGDYGYTF.

This chain connects TRBV9 to TRBJ2-1, with 10 bases identical to TRBD2. The germline CDR1 and CDR2 sequences are SGDLS and YYNGEE. The CDR3 loop spans 16 amino acids. Trimming at V came to 5 bases and at J to 0 bases, leaving 5 bases not matched to a gene. The CDR3 nucleotides are TGTGCCAGCAGGAGCGGGGGGGCGAGCTCCTACAATGAGCAGTTCTTC. Protein product: CASRSGGASSYNEQFF.

V usage is TRBV28 and J usage is TRBJ2-7; TRBD1 matches at 7 bases. The germline V gene encodes CDR1 MDHEN and CDR2 SYDVKM. V trimming: 3 bases; J trimming: 3 bases; junction bases outside the gene matches: 5. The CDR3 is 14 amino acids. CDR3 in DNA: TGTGCCAGCAGTTTCTTGACAGGGAACTACGAGCAGTACTTC. Translation gives CASSFLTGNYEQYF.

The chain couples TRBV19 to TRBJ2-5; perhaps TRBD2 as D (6 bases). Germline lookup yields CDR1 LNHDA and CDR2 SQIVND (reference sequence). V dropped 3 bases and J dropped 0 bases, with 11 bases sitting between them. This CDR3 contains 15 residues. The CDR3 region has the DNA TGTGCCAGTAGTATCGGGGGTCTCCACCAAGAGACCCAGTACTTC. Protein product: CASSIGGLHQETQYF. Full variable domain (outside the CDR3, taken from reference TRBV19 and TRBJ2-5): DGGITQSPKYLFRKEGQNVTLSCEQNLNHDAMYWYRQDPGQGLRLIYYSQIVNDFQKGDIAEGYSVSREKKESFPLTVTSAQKNPTAFYLCASSIGGLHQETQYFGPGTRLLVL.

The chain employs TRBV7-9 and TRBJ2-3; D is possibly TRBD2 (5 bases). The germline gives CDR1 SEHNR, CDR2 FQNEAQ (reference sequence). The V gene lost 2 bases and the J gene lost 2 bases, with 14 bases spanning the gap. The CDR3 covers 16 residues. The CDR3 protein is CASSLKRAPTTDTQYF. In DNA form, the CDR3 reads TGTGCCAGCAGCTTAAAGAGGGCCCCCACCACAGATACGCAGTATTTT.

The J gene is TRBJ2-2, the V gene TRBV6-4; D remains unclear. The germline V gene has CDR1 MRHNA and CDR2 SNTAGT. V was clipped by 5 bases and J by 3 bases, with 13 bases between them. The CDR3 contains 15 residues. CDR3 coding DNA: TGTGCCAGCAGTCCCTCCACTACCTACACCGGGGAGCTGTTTTTT. This translates into CASSPSTTYTGELFF.

V gene TRBV2 combines with J gene TRBJ1-4, with 11 bases identical to TRBD1. The J segment lost 7 bases and the V segment lost 1 base, leaving 2 bases of the junction unmatched. Per germline, CDR1 SNHLY and CDR2 FYNNEI. This CDR3 region has 15 residues. DNA for the CDR3: TGTGCCAGCAGTGAAGGCGGGACAGGGGGTGAAAAACTGTTTTTT. The encoded protein is CASSEGGTGGEKLFF.

The rearrangement links TRBV19 to TRBJ2-1; 7 bases are shared with TRBD1. This CDR3 has 13 residues. The trim removed 8 bases at V and 2 bases at J, leaving 3 bases unmatched. Germline V gene data show CDR1 as LNHDA and CDR2 as SQIVND (reference sequence). The DNA of the CDR3 is TGTGCCAGTTCCAGGGGGACCTACAATGAGCAGTTCTTC. Translation gives CASSRGTYNEQFF.

This chain uses TRBV11-3 with TRBJ1-2; D gene ambiguous. This CDR3 comprises 12 residues. The V and J ends lost 4 bases and 6 bases respectively, with 9 bases between them. Germline CDR1 reads SGHNT; CDR2 reads YENEEA. The DNA for the CDR3 is TGTGCCAGCAGCTCTGGATCCGATGGCTACACCTTC. It is translated as CASSSGSDGYTF.

This clone came up a few times. V is TRBV6-5 and J is TRBJ1-6; D is uncertain. V was cut by 7 bases and J by 13 bases, with 17 bases left in between. The CDR3 is 13 amino acids. Germline V lookup: CDR1 MNHEY, CDR2 SVGAGI. The CDR3 region is CASKDADYGPLHF. The CDR3 nucleotides read TGTGCCAGCAAAGACGCAGATTACGGGCCCCTCCACTTT.

Here the CDR3 reads CASSGLEAATYNEQFF. In DNA, the CDR3 is TGTGCCAGCAGTGGACTAGAGGCGGCCACCTACAATGAGCAGTTCTTC. The chain carries TRBV27 and TRBJ2-1; 7 bases are shared with TRBD2. Per the germline V gene, CDR1 is MNHEY and CDR2 is SMNVEV (reference sequence). Trimming at V came to 5 bases and at J to 2 bases, leaving 9 bases not matched to a gene. The CDR3 contains 16 residues.

The rearrangement links TRBV6-6 to TRBJ1-1; weak D call: TRBD1 (6 bases). Trimming removed 4 bases from V and 5 bases from J, with 17 bases in between. This CDR3 is 15 amino acids long. Germline V lookup: CDR1 MNHNY, CDR2 SVGAGI (reference sequence). The CDR3 protein is CASSSSTGGDTEAFF. The CDR3 nucleotides are TGTGCCAGCAGTTCTTCTACGGGGGGCGATACTGAAGCTTTCTTT.

This sequence joins TRBV11-2 and TRBJ1-2; D unresolved. The CDR3 is 13 amino acids. The V gene's germline CDR1 is SGHAT and CDR2 FQNNGV. Trimming pared 4 bases from V and 0 bases from J, leaving 6 bases between. The CDR3 loop is CASSWGANYGYTF. The CDR3 nucleotides read TGTGCCAGCAGCTGGGGAGCTAACTATGGCTACACCTTC.

The chain recombines TRBV14 with TRBJ2-1; D remains unclear. Trimming removed 2 bases from V and 7 bases from J, with 6 bases in between. In germline, CDR1 is SGHDN, CDR2 FVKESK. The CDR3 sequence is 12 residues long. CDR3 sequence reads: CASSQSRNEQFF. DNA of the CDR3: TGTGCCAGCAGCCAAAGTAGGAATGAGCAGTTCTTC.

Concerning this clone itself: Mismatch with germline at one junction end may stem from a read error. The chain recombines TRBV6-1 with TRBJ2-1; 7 bases fit TRBD2. The germline V gene has CDR1 MNHNS and CDR2 SASEGT. This CDR3 comprises 14 residues. The CDR3 spells CASGRDYSLNQQFF. The CDR3 DNA sequence: TGTGCCAGCGGCCGGGACTACAGTCTCAATCAGCAGTTCTTC.

The CDR3 nucleotides are TGTGCCAGCAGTTTCGGGACTCGATCCCCATATGGCTACACCTTC. Amino acid sequence: CASSFGTRSPYGYTF. V and J are TRBV27 and TRBJ1-2; D perhaps matches TRBD1 (5 bases). The germline CDR1 and CDR2 sequences are MNHEY and SMNVEV (reference sequence). Trimming removed 3 bases at V and 5 bases at J, with 16 bases between. There are 15 residues in the CDR3.

This chain links TRBV6-5 with TRBJ1-2; weak D call: TRBD1 (5 bases). CDR3 length: 15 amino acids. In germline, CDR1 is MNHEY, CDR2 SVGAGI. Between the trimmed V and J ends, which lost 5 bases and 4 bases, there was a span of 17 bases. CDR3 DNA: TGTGCCAGCAGTGCCGGGACGGTGGCTCTCTATGGCTACACCTTC. Its translation is CASSAGTVALYGYTF.

This rearrangement joins TRBV28 to TRBJ1-4; D gene uncertain. The CDR3 loop spans 15 amino acids. Per the germline V gene, CDR1 is MDHEN and CDR2 is SYDVKM. Trimming shortened V by 5 bases and J by 0 bases, and 10 bases separated the two germline ends. Here the CDR3 DNA reads TGTGCCAGCAGTCGTGAGGCAGCAACTAATGAAAAACTGTTTTTT. This encodes CASSREAATNEKLFF. The variable domain in full, with the rest retrieved from reference TRBV28 and TRBJ1-4, is DVKVTQSSRYLVKRTGEKVFLECVQDMDHENMFWYRQDPGLGLRLIYFSYDVKMKEKGDIPEGYSVSREKKERFSLILESASTNQTSMYLCASSREAATNEKLFFGSGTQLSVL.

A single count supports this clone. The chain carries TRBV5-1 and TRBJ1-1; D remains ambiguous. Germline assignment: CDR1 SGHRS and CDR2 YFSETQ. CDR3 length: 14 residues. Trimming took 1 base from V and 0 from J, leaving 7 bases between them. The CDR3 reads CASSLTPLNTEAFF. CDR3 DNA sequence: TGCGCCAGCAGCTTGACACCTTTGAACACTGAAGCTTTCTTT.

This chain joins TRBV6-5 and TRBJ1-2; D might be TRBD1 (6 bases). The germline V gene has CDR1 MNHEY and CDR2 SVGAGI. The CDR3 length is 13 residues. V was pared by 6 bases and J by 7 bases, with 15 bases between. In nucleotides, the CDR3 is TGTGCCAGCAGCCTACAGGGCGTGGGTGGCTACACCTTC. Translating gives CASSLQGVGGYTF.

This CDR3 is CASIPGLAGAETQYF. Here the CDR3 DNA reads TGTGCCAGCATTCCGGGACTAGCGGGAGCGGAGACCCAGTACTTC. This chain uses TRBV5-8 with TRBJ2-5, with TRBD2 matching over 14 bases. Germline V CDR1 and CDR2: SGHTS, YDEGEE. The CDR3 runs 15 residues. V dropped 6 bases and J dropped 5; count of bases not matched to a gene: 6.

The CDR3 loop reads CASSLVGQGHYEQYF. In nucleotides, the CDR3 is TGTGCCAGCAGCTTGGTTGGACAGGGACACTACGAGCAGTACTTC. The rearrangement joins TRBV5-8 to TRBJ2-7; 8 bases align to TRBD1. V lost 0 bases to trimming and J lost 3 bases; unmatched junction nucleotides: 5. Germline V CDR1 and CDR2: SGHTS, YDEGEE. This CDR3 has 15 residues.